This T cell receptor beta chain was sequenced during a study of CD8 T cells in Susac syndrome. Study-wide results and caveats: TEMRA cells and active patients showed peak Susac CD8+ clonal expansion. Detection of Susac-specific public clones gave over 15 in total CD8+ repertoires and roughly five in CD8+ TEMRA repertoires.

A quantity of about 0.45 to 1 ug RNA underwent reverse transcription using random hexamers. From the immunoSEQ multiplex PCR reads, TCRdb called clonotypes with MiXCR, one entry per CDR3 protein. The sample has around 53,000 distinct CDR3 sequences, 85% to 95% seen once. About this clonotype itself: Antigen specificity is unknown.

Sequencing of TCR beta covered CD8+ and CD4+ T cells obtained from blood. The authors negatively isolated CD8+ and CD4+ T cells and FACS-enriched TEMRA cells. This CDR3 spans 11 amino acids. Trimming took 4 bases from V and 5 from J, leaving 2 bases between them. The TCR was taken from a human donor with Susac syndrome. The chain recombines TRBV12-3 or TRBV12-4 with TRBJ2-2; D uncertain. Material: CD8+ T cells from PBMCs. The CDR3 DNA is TGTGCCAGCAGTTGGACCGGGGAGCTGTTTTTT. This encodes CASSWTGELFF.